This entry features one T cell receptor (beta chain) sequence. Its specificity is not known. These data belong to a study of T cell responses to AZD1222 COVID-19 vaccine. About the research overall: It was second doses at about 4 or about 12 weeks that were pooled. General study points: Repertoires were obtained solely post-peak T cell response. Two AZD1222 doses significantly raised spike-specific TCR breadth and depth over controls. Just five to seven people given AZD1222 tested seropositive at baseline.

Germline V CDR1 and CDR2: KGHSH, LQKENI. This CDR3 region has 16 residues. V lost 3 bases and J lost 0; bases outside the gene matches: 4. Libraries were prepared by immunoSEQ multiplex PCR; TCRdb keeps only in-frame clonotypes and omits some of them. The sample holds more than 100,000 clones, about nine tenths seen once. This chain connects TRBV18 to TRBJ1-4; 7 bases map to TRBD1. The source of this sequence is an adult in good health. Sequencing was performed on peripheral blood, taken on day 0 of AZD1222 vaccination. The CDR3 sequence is CASSPRQGTTNEKLFF. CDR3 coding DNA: TGTGCCAGCTCACCCCGACAGGGTACAACTAATGAAAAACTGTTTTTT.